This T cell receptor beta chain stems from a study of T cell responses to AZD1222 COVID-19 vaccine. The data were produced by immunoSEQ multiplex PCR, yet TCRdb's version contains in-frame clones alone and is incomplete. The profile covers 140,000 to 150,000 clones, with around 85% appearing a single time and more than 7% taken by the ten largest. Unmatched junction bases numbered 5, after V lost 5 bases and J lost 2 bases. The V gene's germline CDR1 is MNHEY and CDR2 SVGAGI. The CDR3 sequence is 14 residues long. The rearrangement links TRBV6-5 to TRBJ1-1; 7 bases align to TRBD1. The TCR sequence derives from an adult in good health. The source was peripheral blood, collected on day 0 of AZD1222 vaccination. CDR3 region: CASSRRTGNTEAFF. For the CDR3, the DNA is TGTGCCAGCAGTCGACGGACAGGCAACACTGAAGCTTTCTTT.